The next 17 T cell receptor beta chains were all read from a single sample in a study of beta chain features in type 1 diabetes. Antigens of these TCRs are unknown. Study-wide points: All four CD4+ subsets of Type 1 diabetes patients contained TCRB CDR3s that were moderately but significantly shorter.

Every bit of the isolated RNA underwent reverse transcription, so sequencing read expressed TCRB transcripts. Assay: immunoSEQ multiplex PCR; the TCRdb copy retains only in-frame clones and omits some. The sample has 120,000 to 150,000 clones, about 12% seen once. Sequencing was done on a sample of central memory CD4+ T cells from blood. All receptors derive from a man younger than 30 with type 1 diabetes.

The rearrangement uses TRBV27 and TRBJ1-1; 7 positions match TRBD1. V dropped 2 bases and J dropped 11; count of bases not matched to a gene: 11. Per the germline V gene, CDR1 is MNHEY and CDR2 is SMNVEV (reference sequence). The CDR3 consists of 14 residues. Here the CDR3 DNA reads TGTGCCAGCAGTTTAGCGGAACAGGGGAAGAGGGCTTTCTTT. This translates into CASSLAEQGKRAFF.

This clone appeared a few times. This CDR3 is also generated by other DNA sequences in the sample. The chain is built from TRBV15 and TRBJ2-3; no definite D call. Germline V gene lookup returns CDR1 LNHNV and CDR2 YYDKDF (reference sequence). CDR3 size: 15 residues. Trimming cost V 1 base and J 2 bases, with 10 bases left between them. The CDR3, as DNA: TGTGCCACCAGCAGAGTCGACTGGTACACAGATACGCAGTATTTT. Residues: CATSRVDWYTDTQYF.

This chain connects TRBV15 to TRBJ1-3, with unresolved D. The germline CDR1 and CDR2 sequences are LNHNV and YYDKDF (reference sequence). This CDR3 comprises 15 residues. With 5 bases removed from V and 3 bases from J, the gap between germline ends came to 14 bases. The CDR3 here is CATSPVGYGGNTIYF. DNA of the CDR3: TGTGCCACCAGCCCAGTGGGGTACGGTGGAAACACCATATATTTT. Using reference TRBV15 and TRBJ1-3 for the parts outside the CDR3, the full variable domain is DAMVIQNPRYQVTQFGKPVTLSCSQTLNHNVMYWYQQKSSQAPKLLFHYYDKDFNNEADTPDNFQSRRPNTSFCFLDIRSPGLGDTAMYLCATSPVGYGGNTIYFGEGSWLTVV.

This clone was picked up a small number of times. The gene calls are TRBV30 and TRBJ2-7; TRBD2 is a possible D gene (5 bases). The CDR3 is 14 residues long. Between the trimmed V and J ends, which lost 5 bases and 5 bases, there was a span of 19 bases. Germline V gene lookup returns CDR1 GTSNPN and CDR2 SVGIG (reference sequence). This CDR3 reads CAWLTKQERHEQYF. CDR3 DNA: TGTGCCTGGTTGACTAAGCAGGAGAGACACGAGCAGTACTTC.

The V gene is TRBV9, the J gene TRBJ2-3; no clear D. The CDR3 covers 11 residues. V was shortened by 0 bases and J by 5 bases, with 1 base between the two germline ends. The germline V gene has CDR1 SGDLS and CDR2 YYNGEE. CDR3 region: CASSVEDTQYF. Written as DNA, the CDR3 is TGTGCCAGCAGCGTAGAAGATACGCAGTATTTT.

This clone came up a few times. The chain uses TRBV9 and TRBJ2-7; a weak D match, TRBD1 (6 bases). Trimming cost V 4 bases and J 2 bases, with 13 bases left between them. The CDR3 loop spans 14 amino acids. Germline CDR1 reads SGDLS; CDR2 reads YYNGEE. The CDR3 region is CASSLRQDPYEQYF. In nucleotides, the CDR3 is TGTGCCAGCAGCCTTCGACAGGACCCCTACGAGCAGTACTTC.

This clone was counted at least ten times. V usage is TRBV7-9 and J usage is TRBJ2-1, with TRBD1 as a possible D gene (5 bases). The CDR3 is 14 residues long. V lost 0 bases and J 6 bases, leaving 9 bases between the germline ends. Germline values: CDR1 SEHNR, CDR2 FQNEAQ (reference sequence). The chain's CDR3 is CASSLARQSNEQFF. Written as DNA, the CDR3 is TGTGCCAGCAGCTTAGCGAGACAGTCCAATGAGCAGTTCTTC.

The gene calls are TRBV7-3 and TRBJ2-2; 11 bases match TRBD2. This CDR3 is built from 16 residues. With V trimmed by 6 bases and J by 2 bases, 5 bases remained unmatched. CDR1 is SGHTA, CDR2 FQGTGA, per germline. The CDR3 reads CASRSTSGGNTGELFF. The DNA of the CDR3 is TGTGCCAGCAGATCAACTAGCGGGGGAAACACCGGGGAGCTGTTTTTT.

This clone was seen only a few times. The V gene is TRBV7-2, the J gene TRBJ2-7; 9 bases are a match to TRBD1. The germline CDR1 and CDR2 sequences are SGHTA and FQGNSA. The CDR3 has 15 amino acids. J was trimmed by 3 bases and V by 0 bases; bases with no gene match: 3. CDR3 nucleotides: TGTGCCAGCAGCTTAGCTGGGACAGGGAACTACGAGCAGTACTTC. This translates into CASSLAGTGNYEQYF.

The chain combines TRBV5-1 with TRBJ2-3; D unresolved. This CDR3 contains 15 residues. V was trimmed by 0 bases and J by 3 bases, leaving 11 bases between them. Germline assignment: CDR1 SGHRS and CDR2 YFSETQ. The CDR3 nucleotides are TGCGCCAGCAGCTTGGCCGGTAAAGGGACAGATACGCAGTATTTT. Protein product: CASSLAGKGTDTQYF.

This clone was recorded a few times. This chain uses TRBV6-1 with TRBJ2-3, with 7 nucleotides matching TRBD2. The trim removed 9 bases at V and 0 bases at J, leaving 3 bases unmatched. Germline CDR1 reads MNHNS; CDR2 reads SASEGT. The CDR3 is 13 residues long. Here the CDR3 reads CASQGGSTDTQYF. The CDR3 DNA reads as TGTGCCAGTCAGGGAGGGAGCACAGATACGCAGTATTTT.

The rearrangement links TRBV30 to TRBJ1-6; no reliable D call. V dropped 1 base and J dropped 6 bases, with 7 bases sitting between them. The CDR3 length is 13 residues. The germline V gene has CDR1 GTSNPN and CDR2 SVGIG (reference sequence). This CDR3 is CAWSGALNSPLHF. The CDR3 DNA reads as TGTGCCTGGAGTGGGGCTCTTAATTCACCCCTCCACTTT.

This clone has more than one count but fewer than ten. The chain employs TRBV11-2 and TRBJ2-7; possibly TRBD1 for D (5 bases). CDR1 is SGHAT, CDR2 FQNNGV, per germline. Trimming left V 1 base short and J 3 bases short, with 10 bases between. This CDR3 region has 14 residues. This CDR3 reads CASSLVFDSYEQYF. The CDR3 bases are TGTGCCAGCAGCTTAGTGTTCGACAGCTACGAGCAGTACTTC.

V is TRBV7-2 and J is TRBJ1-1, with D uncertain. The V end lost 5 bases, the J end lost 1 base, and 11 bases lay between the germline ends. Germline CDR1 and CDR2: SGHTA and FQGNSA. The CDR3 covers 14 residues. CDR3 loop: CASSARTENTEAFF. The CDR3 DNA is TGTGCCAGCAGCGCAAGGACGGAGAACACTGAAGCTTTCTTT.

This clone came up many times. This chain connects TRBV28 to TRBJ1-1; TRBD1 is a possible D gene (5 bases). The V end lost 8 bases, the J end lost 1 base, and 23 bases lay between the germline ends. Germline V gene lookup returns CDR1 MDHEN and CDR2 SYDVKM. The CDR3 runs to 17 residues. This chain's CDR3 is CASSSPGLIQGNTEAFF. CDR3 DNA sequence: TGTGCCAGCTCATCCCCGGGACTGATCCAAGGGAACACTGAAGCTTTCTTT.

The chain is built from TRBV7-9 and TRBJ1-2; the D is unclear. This CDR3 has 14 amino acids. In germline, CDR1 is SEHNR, CDR2 FQNEAQ (reference sequence). V lost 5 bases, J lost 6 bases, and 16 bases lay in between. The DNA for the CDR3 is TGTGCCAGCAGCCCGGGAGGAAGGCTCGATGGCTACACCTTC. It is translated as CASSPGGRLDGYTF.

This clone was counted a few times. The chain combines TRBV5-4 with TRBJ2-1; D gene ambiguous. The CDR3 covers 16 residues. V lost 4 bases to trimming and J lost 0 bases, with 14 bases between them. Germline V gene lookup returns CDR1 SGHNT and CDR2 YYREEE (reference sequence). CDR3 bases: TGTGCCAGCAGCCTGAAAACACAGAGCTCCTACAATGAGCAGTTCTTC. It translates to CASSLKTQSSYNEQFF.